A single sample is the source of the 3 T cell receptor beta chains below, sequenced in a study of Ad26.COV2.S vaccination and SARS-CoV-2 variants. Libraries were prepared by immunoSEQ multiplex PCR; TCRdb keeps only in-frame clonotypes and omits some of them. Among around 270,000 clones, around 88% were seen once, and the ten largest hold roughly 3%. The treatment is: around 19 received Ad26.COV2.S at low or high dose, single or two shots; roughly five received placebo; per-sample allocation not given. The investigators took samples on day 63 after the first vaccine or placebo injection. Source: peripheral blood, taken in a trial of Ad26.COV2.S vaccine versus placebo. These receptors all come from a person between 18 and 60 years old who received the Ad26.COV2.S COVID-19 vaccine or a placebo.

The chain recombines TRBV6-2 or TRBV6-3 with TRBJ1-4, with 7 bases lining up with TRBD1. The trim removed 6 bases at V and 7 bases at J, leaving 8 bases unmatched. The CDR3 is 14 residues long. In germline, CDR1 is MNHEY, CDR2 SVGEGT. CDR3 bases: TGTGCCAGCAGCGTTGGGACAGATATTGAAAAACTGTTTTTT. This sequence encodes CASSVGTDIEKLFF.

This rearrangement joins TRBV2 to TRBJ1-1; TRBD1 matches 8 bases. The CDR3 sequence is 13 residues long. Germline V gives CDR1 SNHLY, CDR2 FYNNEI. J gave up 4 bases and V 6 bases, and 4 bases lay outside the gene matches. CDR3 coding DNA: TGTGCCAGCAGCCGGGACAGGTTCACTGAAGCTTTCTTT. Translation: CASSRDRFTEAFF.

The table lists this clone with a count of one. The chain recombines TRBV5-6 with TRBJ1-4, with 9 positions matching TRBD1. Losses at the gene ends were 2 bases for V and 5 bases for J; bases not matched to a gene: 4. CDR3 length: 15 amino acids. Germline lookup yields CDR1 SGHDT and CDR2 YYEEEE. As DNA, the CDR3 is TGTGCCAGCAGCTTACCCGGGACAGGGAATGAAAAACTGTTTTTT. Its translation: CASSLPGTGNEKLFF.